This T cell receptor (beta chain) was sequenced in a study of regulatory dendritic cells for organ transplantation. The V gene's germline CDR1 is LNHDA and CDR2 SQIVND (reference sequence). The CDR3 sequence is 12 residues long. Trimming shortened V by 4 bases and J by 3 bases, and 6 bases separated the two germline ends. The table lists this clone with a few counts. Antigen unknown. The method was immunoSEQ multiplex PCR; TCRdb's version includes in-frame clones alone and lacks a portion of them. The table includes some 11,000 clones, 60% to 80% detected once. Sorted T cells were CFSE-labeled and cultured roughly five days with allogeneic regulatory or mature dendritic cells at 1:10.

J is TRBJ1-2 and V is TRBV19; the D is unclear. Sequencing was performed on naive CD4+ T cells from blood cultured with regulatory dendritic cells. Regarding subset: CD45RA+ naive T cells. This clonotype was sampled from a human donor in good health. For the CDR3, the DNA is TGTGCCAGTAGTACTATAGACTATGGCTACACCTTC. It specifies CASSTIDYGYTF.